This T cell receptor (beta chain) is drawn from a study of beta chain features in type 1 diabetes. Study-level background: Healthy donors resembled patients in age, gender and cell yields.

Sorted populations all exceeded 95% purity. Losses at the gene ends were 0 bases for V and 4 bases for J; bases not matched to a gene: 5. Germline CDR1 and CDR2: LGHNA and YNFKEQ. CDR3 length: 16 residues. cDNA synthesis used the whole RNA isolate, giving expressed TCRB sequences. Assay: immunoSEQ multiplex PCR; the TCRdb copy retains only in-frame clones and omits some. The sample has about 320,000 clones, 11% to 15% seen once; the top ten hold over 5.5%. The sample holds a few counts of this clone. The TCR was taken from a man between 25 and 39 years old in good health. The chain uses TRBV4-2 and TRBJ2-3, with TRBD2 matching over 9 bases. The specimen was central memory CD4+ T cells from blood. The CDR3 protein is CASSQDVTSGSDTQYF. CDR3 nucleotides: TGTGCCAGCAGCCAAGACGTGACTAGCGGATCAGATACGCAGTATTTT.